This record looks at one T cell receptor (beta chain) sequence and its context. The antigen is unknown. This sample stems from a study of cytomegalovirus exposure and HLA in healthy donors. Nominally healthy donors were sampled, though unrecorded immune exposures were likely. Points from the study as a whole: No immune exposure information besides CMV serostatus was available. It was taken for granted in presence/absence analyses that sequencing depth across donors was roughly uniform. Certain sequence variants were highly shared and formed a cluster, and this cluster was likely a sequencing artifact.

Trimming took 2 bases from V and 4 from J; bases not matched to a gene: 1. The CDR3 has 13 amino acids. Germline V CDR1 and CDR2: MDHEN, SYDVKM. Researchers ran the PCR with 60 Vbeta and 13 Jbeta primers. Sequencing used immunoSEQ multiplex PCR; TCRdb keeps in-frame clones, though not all of them. The table includes some 140,000 clones, 70% to 80% detected once. This receptor was identified in a woman aged 45-59 years in good health and CMV-seropositive. Specimen: PBMCs. The chain couples TRBV28 to TRBJ1-2; 7 bases map to TRBD1. The CDR3 here is CASSLQGVYGYTF. The CDR3, as DNA: TGTGCCAGCAGTTTACAGGGGGTCTATGGCTACACCTTC.